The next 25 T cell receptor beta chains were all read from a single sample in a study of blood T cell repertoires in COVID-19. Some clones are missing from TCRdb's copy, which holds only in-frame ones; the method was immunoSEQ multiplex PCR. This table holds around 170,000 clones, around 90% found once. The sequenced sample was peripheral blood. The receptors were sampled from a man aged 55 to 70 with acute or convalescent COVID-19.

The rearrangement links TRBV27 to TRBJ1-1; D is perhaps TRBD1 (6 bases). V lost 5 bases, J lost 2 bases, and 15 bases lay in between. The length of the CDR3 is 15 residues. The V gene's germline CDR1 is MNHEY and CDR2 SMNVEV (reference sequence). CDR3 DNA: TGTGCCAGCAGTCAAAGGACAGATCTTAACACTGAAGCTTTCTTT. It translates to CASSQRTDLNTEAFF.

The chain links TRBV9 to TRBJ2-1, with TRBD2 matching 8 bases. Per germline, CDR1 SGDLS and CDR2 YYNGEE. V shed 7 bases and J 2 bases; nucleotides not matched to a gene: 11. CDR3 length equals 16 residues. The CDR3 DNA sequence: TGTGCCAGCCACGCGGGAACTAGCGGACCCTACAATGAGCAGTTCTTC. It encodes CASHAGTSGPYNEQFF.

This chain links TRBV5-5 with TRBJ2-7; D possibly corresponds to TRBD1 (5 bases). The ends were cut back, 1 base at V and 2 bases at J, with 10 bases in the middle. The CDR3 sequence is 14 residues long. Germline CDR1 is SGHKS and CDR2 is YYEKEE (reference sequence). The CDR3 region has the DNA TGTGCCAGCAGCTTGACAGGTATGACCTACGAGCAGTACTTC. As protein: CASSLTGMTYEQYF.

This rearrangement joins TRBV9 to TRBJ1-5; D is perhaps TRBD1 (5 bases). V was cut by 3 bases and J by 2 bases, with 12 bases left in between. The CDR3 is made up of 15 amino acids. Germline CDR1 is SGDLS and CDR2 is YYNGEE. CDR3 coding DNA: TGTGCCAGCAGCGCCGATCGGGGGGGCAATCAGCCCCAGCATTTT. This translates into CASSADRGGNQPQHF.

The V and J genes are TRBV6-2 or TRBV6-3 and TRBJ1-1; TRBD1 is a possible D gene (6 bases). The germline V gene encodes CDR1 MNHEY and CDR2 SVGEGT. The V and J ends lost 1 base and 4 bases respectively, with 10 bases between them. The CDR3 has 14 amino acids. DNA for the CDR3: TGTGCCAGCAGTTACTGGTACAGGGCCACTGAAGCTTTCTTT. Translating gives CASSYWYRATEAFF.

This clone has a single count. The chain uses TRBV21-1 and TRBJ1-1; TRBD1, the table's D call, lacks a check against the DNA. TRBV21-1 is termed a pseudogene. The CDR3 covers 16 residues. Here the CDR3 DNA reads TGTGCCAGCAGCAATAAATTACCGGGACAGGGTATTGAAGCTTTCTTT. Amino acid sequence: CASSNKLPGQGIEAFF.

In regard to this clone: In the same sample, other DNA sequences code for this CDR3. V is TRBV24-1 and J is TRBJ2-3; 9 bases are shared with TRBD1. The CDR3 is 14 residues long. The germline V gene has CDR1 KGHDR and CDR2 SFDVKD. V shed 9 bases, J shed 0 bases, and the junction held 3 bases outside the gene matches. The CDR3 spells CATSDRGSTDTQYF. CDR3 bases: TGTGCCACCTCGGACAGGGGTAGCACAGATACGCAGTATTTT.

This clone was seen a few times. The rearrangement links TRBV7-3 to TRBJ2-2, with D possibly TRBD1 on 6 matching bases. The CDR3 is 15 amino acids. CDR1 is SGHTA and CDR2 is FQGTGA in the germline V gene. V was clipped by 0 bases and J by 1 base, with 6 bases between them. This chain's CDR3 is CASSLTGQNTGELFF. The CDR3 DNA sequence: TGTGCCAGCAGCTTAACGGGACAGAACACCGGGGAGCTGTTTTTT. Filled out from reference TRBV7-3 and TRBJ2-2, the complete variable domain reads GAGVSQTPSNKVTEKGKYVELRCDPISGHTALYWYRQSLGQGPEFLIYFQGTGAADDSGLPNDRFFAVRPEGSVSTLKIQRTERGDSAVYLCASSLTGQNTGELFFGEGSRLTVL.

The rearrangement joins TRBV18 to TRBJ1-1; unclear D gene. This CDR3 comprises 15 residues. Trimming left V 8 bases short and J 1 base short, with 17 bases between. Per the germline V gene, CDR1 is KGHSH and CDR2 is LQKENI. The chain's CDR3 is CASLTTLGKNTEAFF. In DNA form, the CDR3 reads TGTGCCAGCCTGACTACTTTGGGGAAGAACACTGAAGCTTTCTTT.

This chain joins TRBV11-2 and TRBJ1-4, with 9 nucleotides matching TRBD1. Germline CDR1 and CDR2: SGHAT and FQNNGV. The CDR3 is 14 residues long. The J segment lost 6 bases and the V segment lost 5 bases, leaving 4 bases of the junction unmatched. The CDR3 reads CASSAGTGYEKLFF. For the CDR3, the DNA is TGTGCCAGCAGCGCGGGGACAGGGTATGAAAAACTGTTTTTT.

V gene TRBV4-2 combines with J gene TRBJ1-6; 8 nucleotides match TRBD1. V lost 3 bases, J lost 9 bases, and 4 bases stayed unmatched. CDR1 and CDR2 (germline): LGHNA, YNFKEQ. This CDR3 region has 14 residues. The CDR3 region is CASSQTGDGSPLHF. In DNA, the CDR3 is TGTGCCAGCAGCCAGACAGGGGATGGTTCACCCCTCCACTTT.

V is TRBV5-1 and J is TRBJ2-7, with TRBD1 matching 8 bases. Germline CDR1 reads SGHRS; CDR2 reads YFSETQ. This CDR3 comprises 15 residues. Germline trimming cut 0 bases from V and 0 bases from J; bases unmatched to any gene: 2. The CDR3 spells CASSLGDRSSYEQYF. As DNA, the CDR3 is TGCGCCAGCAGCTTGGGGGACAGGAGCTCCTACGAGCAGTACTTC.

The chain uses TRBV27 and TRBJ1-1; TRBD1 aligns across 8 bases. Germline V gene lookup returns CDR1 MNHEY and CDR2 SMNVEV (reference sequence). After removal of 7 bases from V and 4 bases from J, the junction contained 8 bases not matched to a gene. The CDR3 runs 14 residues. CDR3 DNA sequence: TGTGCCAGCATCCGGACAGGGCTTTTCACTGAAGCTTTCTTT. Its protein is CASIRTGLFTEAFF.

The gene calls are TRBV10-3 and TRBJ2-7, with 8 bases identical to TRBD1. There are 14 residues in the CDR3. Germline CDR1 ENHRY, CDR2 SYGVKD. After removal of 11 bases from V and 3 bases from J, the junction contained 12 bases not matched to a gene. Here the CDR3 reads CAPGLGQDYYEQYF. The CDR3 DNA sequence: TGTGCCCCAGGGTTGGGACAGGATTACTACGAGCAGTACTTC.

This chain links TRBV7-2 with TRBJ1-1, with D maybe TRBD1 (5 bases). Between the trimmed V and J ends, which lost 1 base and 4 bases, there was a span of 13 bases. The CDR3 consists of 15 residues. Germline CDR1 and CDR2: SGHTA and FQGNSA. The DNA for the CDR3 is TGTGCCAGCAGCTTAGGTGCGGGGGGAGGCACTGAAGCTTTCTTT. Amino acid sequence: CASSLGAGGGTEAFF.

The rearrangement links TRBV4-3 to TRBJ1-2, with D unresolved. Germline V gives CDR1 LGHNA, CDR2 YSLEER. The CDR3 consists of 14 residues. The V gene lost 1 base and the J gene lost 8 bases, with 14 bases spanning the gap. Here the CDR3 reads CASSQGRGRRGYTF. The CDR3 DNA is TGCGCCAGCAGCCAAGGGAGAGGGAGACGGGGCTACACCTTC.

This clone appeared a few times. The CDR3 nucleotides are TGCGCCAGCAGCGGACAGGGGAGTGAAGCTTTCTTT. Residues: CASSGQGSEAFF. The chain is built from TRBV5-1 and TRBJ1-1; 9 nucleotides align to TRBD1. The V segment lost 4 bases and the J segment 7 bases; nucleotides outside the gene matches: 2. The CDR3 runs 12 residues. Per germline, CDR1 SGHRS and CDR2 YFSETQ.

The chain carries TRBV18 and TRBJ2-7, with no clear D. Per the germline V gene, CDR1 is KGHSH and CDR2 is LQKENI. The V and J ends lost 5 bases and 7 bases respectively, with 15 bases between them. This CDR3 region has 13 residues. The CDR3 here is CASSSDAAGEQYF. For the CDR3, the DNA is TGTGCCAGCTCATCAGACGCCGCCGGGGAGCAGTACTTC. The whole variable domain, remainder taken from reference TRBV18 and TRBJ2-7, is NAGVMQNPRHLVRRRGQEARLRCSPMKGHSHVYWYRQLPEEGLKFMVYLQKENIIDESGMPKERFSAEFPKEGPSILRIQQVVRGDSAAYFCASSSDAAGEQYFGPGTRLTVT.

The chain carries TRBV6-5 and TRBJ2-2, with 7 nucleotides matching TRBD1. Looked up from germline, CDR1 is MNHEY and CDR2 is SVGAGI. The junction had 7 bases not matched to a gene; V was cut back by 2 bases and J by 7 bases. The CDR3 is made up of 15 amino acids. CDR3 protein: CASSYRGPRGGELFF. The CDR3, as DNA: TGTGCCAGCAGTTACAGGGGGCCTAGGGGCGGGGAGCTGTTTTTT.

The genes are TRBV6-5 and TRBJ1-2, with D possibly TRBD1 on 5 matching bases. Trimming removed 5 bases at V and 6 bases at J, with 13 bases between. The germline CDR1 and CDR2 sequences are MNHEY and SVGAGI. This CDR3 is 13 amino acids long. DNA of the CDR3: TGTGCCAGCAGTCATTTCCAGACAGATGGCTACACCTTC. Translated: CASSHFQTDGYTF.

This chain's CDR3 is CASSPGLAGVTDTQYF. The CDR3 nucleotides read TGCGCCAGCAGCCCAGGACTAGCGGGGGTCACAGATACGCAGTATTTT. This rearrangement joins TRBV5-1 to TRBJ2-3; 13 bases map to TRBD2. Per the germline V gene, CDR1 is SGHRS and CDR2 is YFSETQ. The V gene end was trimmed by 4 bases and the J gene end by 2 bases; junction bases not matched to a gene: 4. The CDR3 covers 16 residues.

The V call is TRBV9, the J call TRBJ1-4, with D unclear. Germline values: CDR1 SGDLS, CDR2 YYNGEE. V was clipped by 4 bases and J by 0 bases, with 10 bases between them. The CDR3 length is 15 residues. The CDR3 DNA follows: TGTGCCAGCAGCCCCGCGGGCGCAACTAATGAAAAACTGTTTTTT. This encodes CASSPAGATNEKLFF.

The genes are TRBV29-1 and TRBJ1-4; D is perhaps TRBD1 (6 bases). There are 15 residues in the CDR3. Germline CDR1 is SQVTM and CDR2 is ANQGSEA. Trimming took off 5 bases at V and 7 bases at J, with 20 bases between the two ends. Here the CDR3 DNA reads TGCAGCGTTCTTTGGCCGGCCGAAGGGGGTGAAAAACTGTTTTTT. This translates into CSVLWPAEGGEKLFF.

This sequence joins TRBV11-2 and TRBJ1-5; 7 nucleotides line up with TRBD1. Germline CDR1 reads SGHAT; CDR2 reads FQNNGV. V gave up 7 bases and J gave up 0 bases; unmatched junction bases: 12. This CDR3 comprises 17 residues. The CDR3 loop reads CASTKNRDRYSNQPQHF. CDR3 nucleotide sequence: TGTGCCAGCACCAAAAACCGGGACAGATATAGCAATCAGCCCCAGCATTTT.

This clone is a singleton in its sample. The chain carries TRBV4-1 and TRBJ2-1; no reliable D call. V was clipped by 0 bases and J by 4 bases, with 7 bases between them. Germline-derived CDR1 and CDR2 are MGHRA and YSYEKL. The CDR3 length is 14 residues. The CDR3 DNA reads TGCGCCAGCAGCCAAGAGAGTTTTTACAATGAGCAGTTCTTC. This encodes CASSQESFYNEQFF.